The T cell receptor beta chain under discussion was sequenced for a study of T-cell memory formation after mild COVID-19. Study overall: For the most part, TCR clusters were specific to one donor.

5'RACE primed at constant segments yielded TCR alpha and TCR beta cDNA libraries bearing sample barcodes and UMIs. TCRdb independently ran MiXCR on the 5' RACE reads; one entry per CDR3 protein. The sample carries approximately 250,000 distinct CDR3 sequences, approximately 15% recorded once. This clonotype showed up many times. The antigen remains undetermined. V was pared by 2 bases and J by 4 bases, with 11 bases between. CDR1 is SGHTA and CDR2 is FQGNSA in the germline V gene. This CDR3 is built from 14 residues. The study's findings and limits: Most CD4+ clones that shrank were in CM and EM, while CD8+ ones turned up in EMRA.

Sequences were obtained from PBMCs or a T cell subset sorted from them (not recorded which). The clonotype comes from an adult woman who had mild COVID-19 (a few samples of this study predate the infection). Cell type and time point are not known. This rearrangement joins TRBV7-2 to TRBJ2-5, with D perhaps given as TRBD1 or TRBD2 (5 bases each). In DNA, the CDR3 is TGTGCCAGCAGCTTAAGCGGACAAGGAGAGACCCAGTACTTC. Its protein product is CASSLSGQGETQYF.